This T cell receptor (beta chain) was identified in a study of graft-versus-host responses after intestinal transplantation. For the study at large: Recipients were given multivisceral, liver-intestinal, or isolated intestinal transplants. Every recipient had anti-thymocyte globulin induction and two to four years of tacrolimus plus steroids. Study-level points and caveats: Some GvH clones appeared in ileal mucosa or blood before recipient bone marrow. Individuals carrying graft-donor T cell macrochimerism showed high graft-versus-host to host-versus-graft clonal ratios in allografts.

About this clone: What it binds is not known.

Trimming shortened V by 1 base and J by 2 bases, and 12 bases separated the two germline ends. In germline, CDR1 is MGHRA, CDR2 YSYEKL. The CDR3 contains 15 residues. The assay was immunoSEQ multiplex PCR, and TCRdb's table has in-frame clones only and misses some. The sample contains about 13,000 clones, approximately 84% of which appear only once. The receptor comes from a human patient who received an intestinal transplant, so some T cells may come from the graft donor. Material: PBMCs, obtained after intestinal transplantation. The rearrangement links TRBV4-1 to TRBJ2-7, with D tentatively TRBD2 (5 bases). As DNA, the CDR3 is TGCGCCAGCAGCCAAGGAGGGATCGCGACCTACGAGCAGTACTTC. The encoded protein is CASSQGGIATYEQYF.